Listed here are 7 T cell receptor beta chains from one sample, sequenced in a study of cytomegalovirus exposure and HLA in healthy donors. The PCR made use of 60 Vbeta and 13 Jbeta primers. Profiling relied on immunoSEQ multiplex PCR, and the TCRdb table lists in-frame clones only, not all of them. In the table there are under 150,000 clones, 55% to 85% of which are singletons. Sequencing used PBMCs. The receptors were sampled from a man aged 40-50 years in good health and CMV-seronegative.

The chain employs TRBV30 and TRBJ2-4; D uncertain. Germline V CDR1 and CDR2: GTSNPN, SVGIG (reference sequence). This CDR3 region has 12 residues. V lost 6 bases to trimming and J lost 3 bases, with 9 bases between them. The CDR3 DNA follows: TGTGCCTGCTGCGGCCTCAAAAACATTCAGTACTTC. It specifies CACCGLKNIQYF.

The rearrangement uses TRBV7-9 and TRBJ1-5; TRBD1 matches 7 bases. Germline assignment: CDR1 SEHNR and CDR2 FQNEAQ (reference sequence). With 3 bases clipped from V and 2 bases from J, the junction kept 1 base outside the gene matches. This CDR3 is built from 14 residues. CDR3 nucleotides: TGTGCCAGCAGCTTGCAGGGGGGCAATCAGCCCCAGCATTTT. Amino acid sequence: CASSLQGGNQPQHF.

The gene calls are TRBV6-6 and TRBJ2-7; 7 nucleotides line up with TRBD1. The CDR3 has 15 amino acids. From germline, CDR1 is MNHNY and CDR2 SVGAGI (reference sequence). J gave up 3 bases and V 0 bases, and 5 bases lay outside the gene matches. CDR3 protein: CASSYSGTDHYEQYF. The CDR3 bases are TGTGCCAGCAGTTACTCTGGGACAGATCACTACGAGCAGTACTTC.

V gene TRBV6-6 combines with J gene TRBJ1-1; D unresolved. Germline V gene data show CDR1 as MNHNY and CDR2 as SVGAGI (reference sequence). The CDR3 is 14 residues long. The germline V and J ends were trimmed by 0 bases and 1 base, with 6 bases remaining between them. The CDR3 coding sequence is TGTGCCAGCAGTTACTCTCGGGGGAACACTGAAGCTTTCTTT. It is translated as CASSYSRGNTEAFF.

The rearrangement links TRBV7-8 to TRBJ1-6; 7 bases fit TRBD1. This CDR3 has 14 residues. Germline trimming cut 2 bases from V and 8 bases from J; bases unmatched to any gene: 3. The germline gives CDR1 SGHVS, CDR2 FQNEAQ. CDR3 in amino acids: CASSLIDRDSPLHF. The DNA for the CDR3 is TGTGCCAGCAGCTTAATTGACAGGGATTCACCCCTCCACTTT.

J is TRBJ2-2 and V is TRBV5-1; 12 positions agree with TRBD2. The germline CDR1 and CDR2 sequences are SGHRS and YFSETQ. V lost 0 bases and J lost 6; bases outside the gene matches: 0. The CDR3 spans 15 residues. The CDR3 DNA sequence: TGCGCCAGCAGCTTGGGACTAGCGGGGGCCGGGGAGCTGTTTTTT. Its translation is CASSLGLAGAGELFF.

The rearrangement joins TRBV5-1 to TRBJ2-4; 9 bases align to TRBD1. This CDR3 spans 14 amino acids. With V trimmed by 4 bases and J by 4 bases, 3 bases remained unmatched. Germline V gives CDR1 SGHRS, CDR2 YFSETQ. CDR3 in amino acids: CASSLGQGKNIQYF. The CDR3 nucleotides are TGCGCCAGCAGCCTAGGACAGGGGAAAAACATTCAGTACTTC.